The sequence of this TCR beta chain was determined in a study of tumor-infiltrating lymphocytes in primary liver carcinoma. Starting material for RNA and DNA co-extraction consisted of about 20-33 mg of unsorted bulk tissue. From roughly 470 ng total RNA, TCR beta cDNA was generated with a primer in the constant region. Libraries of TCR beta came from three nested multiplex PCR rounds with slightly modified ARM-PCR. In the first two PCR rounds, TRBV1-TRBV30 forward primers were paired with a C-beta reverse primer, and each round lasted roughly 9 cycles. TCRdb re-analysed the multiplex PCR reads in MiXCR, keeping a single row per CDR3 protein. The table lists 150,000 to 200,000 distinct CDR3 sequences, roughly 80% of them singletons, with 15% to 20% in the top ten. The germline V gene encodes CDR1 SQVTM and CDR2 ANQGSEA. The CDR3 sequence is 15 residues long. J gave up 4 bases and V 8 bases, and 15 bases lay outside the gene matches.

Sequences were obtained from tumor tissue from primary liver carcinoma. The chain is built from TRBV29-1 and TRBJ1-1; 8 bases are shared with TRBD1. The TCR was taken from a middle-aged man with primary liver carcinoma and hepatitis B virus infection. The CDR3 protein is CSIAGGRGMITEAFF. CDR3 DNA sequence: TGCAGCATTGCAGGGGGCCGGGGGATGATCACTGAAGCTTTCTTT.